The subject of this entry is one T cell receptor beta chain. The protocol was immunoSEQ multiplex PCR, while the TCRdb copy is restricted to in-frame clones and leaves out a portion. The data hold tens of thousands of clones, with approximately 90% observed a single time. J was trimmed by 6 bases and V by 4 bases; bases with no gene match: 6. CDR1 is MNHEY and CDR2 is SVGEGT in the germline V gene. The CDR3 is made up of 14 amino acids. The source of the sample is a study of blood T cell repertoires in COVID-19. Study-wide context: PBMCs, B-cell-depleted T cells, or T cells were the source of the cDNA or gDNA that made up the material.

This receptor was identified in a human donor with active COVID-19. The donor label of this sample is uncertain. Sequencing was performed on peripheral blood. The chain links TRBV6-2 or TRBV6-3 to TRBJ1-5; TRBD1 aligns across 7 bases. CDR3 in amino acids: CASSFGRGRQPQHF. The CDR3 bases are TGTGCCAGCAGTTTCGGGAGGGGGCGTCAGCCCCAGCATTTT.